This TCR beta chain was found in a study of immune characterization of retroperitoneal liposarcoma. In TCRdb, the PCR reads were re-called with MiXCR into one record per CDR3 protein. The table records 8,500 or so distinct CDR3 sequences, about 40% of them present only once. The CDR3 loop spans 15 amino acids. Germline CDR1 and CDR2: MNHNS and SASEGT. The ends were cut back, 7 bases at V and 7 bases at J, with 19 bases in the middle. Sample: tumor tissue. The J gene is TRBJ2-2, the V gene TRBV6-1, with D perhaps matching TRBD2 (5 bases). The TCR sequence derives from a male donor with retroperitoneal liposarcoma. DNA of the CDR3: TGTGCCAGCAACGAAGACCGGAGGACGAGCGGGGAGCTGTTTTTT. Translated, it gives CASNEDRRTSGELFF.